The 28 T cell receptor beta chains below all came from one sample that was sequenced in a study of T cell repertoires in breast cancer. Unpaired genes were suppressed by blocking oligonucleotides during a second nested PCR. From the emulsion pairing reads, TCRdb called clonotypes with MiXCR, one entry per CDR3 protein. Seen here are 300 to 450 distinct CDR3 sequences, about 50% observed once, and the top ten hold about 93%. Primers covering all TCR V genes were used in emulsion RT-PCR on CD8+ T cells. Sequencing was performed on CD8+ T cells. These receptors were collected from a pool of human donors with breast cancer or a healthy control (not recorded which).

This clonotype has only one observation. CDR3 in DNA: TGTGCCAGCAGCCAAGGCAGGGCGGGGAATTCACCCCTCCACTTT. It translates to CASSQGRAGNSPLHF. This chain uses TRBV7-9 with TRBJ1-6, with D perhaps matching TRBD1 (5 bases). V lost 5 bases and J lost 7, with 15 bases in between. The CDR3 loop spans 15 amino acids. Germline V gene lookup returns CDR1 SEHNR and CDR2 FQNEAQ (reference sequence).

The genes are TRBV19 and TRBJ1-4, with 12 bases lining up with TRBD1. The CDR3 totals 18 residues. V lost 6 bases, J lost 6 bases, and 14 bases stayed unmatched. CDR1 LNHDA and CDR2 SQIVND come from the germline V gene (reference sequence). The CDR3 DNA reads TGTGCCAGTAGACCCCGGGACAGGGGGCGGACCCTGGATGAAAAACTGTTTTTT. Its translation is CASRPRDRGRTLDEKLFF.

This clonotype showed up just a few times. Germline and junction disagree at one end, which may indicate a read error. Here the CDR3 DNA reads TGTGCCGGCAGCCGACAGGGCACCAATCAGCCCCAGCATTTT. Translation: CAGSRQGTNQPQHF. The chain has TRBV7-2 and TRBJ1-5, with 7 bases fitting TRBD1. CDR3 size: 14 residues. Germline V gene lookup returns CDR1 SGHTA and CDR2 FQGNSA.

The chain joins TRBV6-1 to TRBJ2-1; D is unclear. The CDR3 sequence is 14 residues long. CDR1 is MNHNS, CDR2 SASEGT, per germline. V was pared by 7 bases and J by 13 bases, with 23 bases between. The CDR3 region is CASNGLTINPEQFF. The CDR3, as DNA: TGTGCCAGCAACGGGCTGACCATTAACCCTGAACAGTTCTTC.

CDR3 loop: CDRKGREMKKEQFF. In DNA, the CDR3 is TGTGACAGAAAAGGGAGGGAAATGAAAAAGGAGCAGTTCTTC. V usage is TRBV6-2 or TRBV6-3 and J usage is TRBJ2-1, with 7 bases fitting TRBD2. Germline V gene lookup returns CDR1 MNHEY and CDR2 SVGEGT. The CDR3 sequence is 14 residues long.

In the case of this clonotype: Since a much larger clone is just one base distant, this may be a read error. V and J are TRBV7-3 and TRBJ2-1, with D uncertain. The CDR3 extends over 13 amino acids. CDR1 SGHTA and CDR2 FQGTGA come from the germline V gene. CDR3 amino acids: CASSSSSYNEQLF. In nucleotides, the CDR3 is TGTGCCAGCAGCTCAAGCTCCTACAATGAGCAGCTCTTC.

V and J are TRBV6-8 and TRBJ2-1; possibly TRBD2 for D (6 bases). There are 14 residues in the CDR3. Trimming stripped 7 bases from V and 10 bases from J, with 20 bases between. The germline V gene encodes CDR1 MNHGY and CDR2 SAAAGT. CDR3 sequence (DNA): TGTGCCAGCAACGGGAGAGCCAGGAGCAAGGAGCAGTTCTTC. This encodes CASNGRARSKEQFF.

About this clonotype: The germline gene is not matched at one end of the junction; a read error may be the cause. The chain joins TRBV7-3 to TRBJ2-5, with 15 bases fitting TRBD2. The CDR3 spans 16 residues. From germline, CDR1 is SGHTA and CDR2 FQGTGA. The CDR3 sequence: CTSSSGLAGGQETQHF. Here the CDR3 DNA reads TGTACCAGCAGCTCCGGACTAGCGGGGGGGCAAGAGACCCAGCACTTC. The whole variable domain, filled in from reference TRBV7-3 and TRBJ2-5, reads GAGVSQTPSNKVTEKGKYVELRCDPISGHTALYWYRQSLGQGPEFLIYFQGTGAADDSGLPNDRFFAVRPEGSVSTLKIQRTERGDSAVYLCTSSSGLAGGQETQHFGPGTRLLVL.

This clonotype was recorded a few times. This clone may be a read error of a much larger clone one base away. V usage is TRBV7-2 and J usage is TRBJ2-7; possibly TRBD1 for D (6 bases). In germline, CDR1 is SGHTA, CDR2 FQGNSA. The ends were cut back, 0 bases at V and 6 bases at J, with 9 bases in the middle. The length of the CDR3 is 13 residues. CDR3 sequence (DNA): TGTGCCAGCAGCTTAGCGGGACAATGCGAGCAGTACTTC. This encodes CASSLAGQCEQYF.

This clonotype occurred a few times. The chain carries TRBV7-2 and TRBJ1-5; 7 bases align to TRBD1. V lost 3 bases and J lost 4; bases outside the gene matches: 9. The CDR3 has 16 residues. Germline lookup yields CDR1 SGHTA and CDR2 FQGNSA. CDR3 protein: CASSFEGARINQPQHF. CDR3 bases: TGTGCCAGCAGCTTTGAGGGGGCAAGGATTAATCAGCCCCAGCATTTT.

This clonotype is labeled as large. A much larger clone lies a single base off, so this may be a read error. The chain links TRBV6-1 to TRBJ2-1, with 8 bases that match TRBD2. The germline CDR1 and CDR2 sequences are MNHNS and SASEGT. The length of the CDR3 is 14 residues. CDR3 loop: CASNGRAINNGQFF. CDR3 sequence (DNA): TGTGCCAGCAACGGGAGGGCCATTAACAATGGGCAGTTCTTC.

The chain has TRBV7-2 and TRBJ1-2; 7 bases map to TRBD1. In germline, CDR1 is SGHTA, CDR2 FQGNSA. The J segment lost 6 bases and the V segment lost 1 base, leaving 5 bases of the junction unmatched. There are 14 residues in the CDR3. The CDR3 reads CASSLVKGAHGYTF. The DNA of the CDR3 is TGTGCCAGCAGCTTAGTAAAGGGGGCGCATGGCTACACCTTC.

A word on this clonotype: This clone may be a read error of a much larger clone one base away. This sequence joins TRBV4-3 and TRBJ1-5; no firm D call. Deletions cut 1 base from V and 1 base from J, with 8 bases between. The CDR3 has 15 amino acids. The V gene's germline CDR1 is LGHNA and CDR2 YSLEER. This CDR3 reads CASSQAVGSNQPQHF. CDR3 DNA: TGCGCCAGCAGCCAAGCTGTAGGAAGCAATCAGCCCCAGCATTTT.

Points on this clonotype: Mismatch with germline at one junction end may stem from a read error. J is TRBJ2-4 and V is TRBV19; D gene ambiguous. Germline V lookup: CDR1 LNHDA, CDR2 SQIVND (reference sequence). CDR3 length: 16 residues. The CDR3 DNA follows: TGTGCCGGTAGTATAGGTACGATGTCAGCCAAAAACATTCAGTACTTC. This codes for CAGSIGTMSAKNIQYF.

The sample holds many counts of this clonotype. This chain links TRBV6-1 with TRBJ2-7; 8 bases line up with TRBD1. CDR1 and CDR2 from the germline V gene are MNHNS and SASEGT. This CDR3 spans 14 amino acids. Trimming at V came to 5 bases and at J to 4 bases, leaving 7 bases not matched to a gene. CDR3 sequence reads: CASSPDRARYEQYF. CDR3 nucleotide sequence: TGTGCCAGCAGTCCGGACAGGGCTCGGTACGAGCAGTACTTC.

In its sample, this clonotype was seen a few times. Germline and junction disagree at one end, which may indicate a read error. The rearrangement links TRBV7-3 to TRBJ1-6, with D unclear. Looked up from germline, CDR1 is SGHTA and CDR2 is FQGTGA. The CDR3 loop spans 15 amino acids. The CDR3 is CVSSLTEGGNSPLHF. The DNA for the CDR3 is TGTGTCAGCAGCTTAACTGAAGGAGGAAATTCACCCCTCCACTTT.

V usage is TRBV7-3 and J usage is TRBJ1-1; no clear D. The CDR3 covers 13 residues. The germline V and J ends were trimmed by 2 bases and 0 bases, with 4 bases remaining between them. Germline loops: CDR1 SGHTA, CDR2 FQGTGA. Here the CDR3 reads CASSLQVNTEAFF. In DNA, the CDR3 is TGTGCCAGCAGCTTACAGGTGAACACTGAAGCTTTCTTT.

J is TRBJ2-7 and V is TRBV7-2, with TRBD2 matching 10 bases. Germline CDR1 and CDR2: SGHTA and FQGNSA. The CDR3 loop spans 15 amino acids. V lost 4 bases and J lost 3; bases outside the gene matches: 6. The CDR3 reads CASSSSSGGLYEQYF. Written as DNA, the CDR3 is TGTGCCAGCAGCTCATCTAGCGGGGGCCTCTACGAGCAGTACTTC.

This clonotype has a single count. The missing conserved phenylalanine or tryptophan at the end of this CDR3 makes a read error likely. The chain uses TRBV7-2 and TRBJ2-7, with 10 bases lining up with TRBD2. Germline loops: CDR1 SGHTA, CDR2 FQGNSA. V dropped 1 base and J dropped 0; count of bases not matched to a gene: 0. The length of the CDR3 is 15 residues. The CDR3 loop reads CASSLERGGSYEQYI. The CDR3 DNA reads TGTGCCAGCAGCTTAGAGCGGGGGGGCTCCTACGAGCAGTACATC.

Comment on this clonotype: A much larger clone differs by one base, so this may be a read error. J is TRBJ2-7 and V is TRBV6-5; 11 nucleotides match TRBD1. The CDR3 is 14 residues long. Germline CDR1 is MNHEY and CDR2 is SVGAGI. CDR3 amino acids: CASSYWTGGYGQYF. DNA for the CDR3: TGTGCCAGCAGTTACTGGACAGGGGGCTACGGGCAGTACTTC.

The V gene is TRBV11-1, the J gene TRBJ2-3; D perhaps matches TRBD1 (5 bases). CDR3 length: 14 residues. Between the trimmed V and J ends, which lost 0 bases and 3 bases, there was a span of 7 bases. Germline V lookup: CDR1 SGHAT, CDR2 FQDESV (reference sequence). The chain's CDR3 is CASSLAAGTDTQYF. The DNA of the CDR3 is TGTGCCAGCAGCTTAGCGGCAGGGACAGATACGCAGTATTTT.

This clonotype was seen at least ten times. The chain has TRBV6-5 and TRBJ2-7; TRBD1 matches at 10 bases. This CDR3 has 14 amino acids. The junction had 0 bases not matched to a gene; V was cut back by 1 base and J by 3 bases. Germline-derived CDR1 and CDR2 are MNHEY and SVGAGI. The CDR3 nucleotides are TGTGCCAGCAGTTACTGGACAGGGGGCTACGAGCAGTACTTC. Translated, it gives CASSYWTGGYEQYF.

This clonotype was seen a handful of times. The rearrangement joins TRBV7-9 to TRBJ2-5; no firm D call. The CDR3 is made up of 13 amino acids. Trimming took off 5 bases at V and 3 bases at J, with 10 bases between the two ends. Looked up from germline, CDR1 is SEHNR and CDR2 is FQNEAQ (reference sequence). CDR3 sequence (DNA): TGTGCCAGCAGCCCGGACGGAGAAGAGACCCAGTACTTC. Encoded protein: CASSPDGEETQYF.

In this sample, this clonotype is hyperexpanded (1% or more). The chain recombines TRBV7-6 with TRBJ2-1, with a tentative D call TRBD2 (6 bases). The CDR3 is 13 residues long. V was pared by 0 bases and J by 6 bases, with 6 bases between. The germline gives CDR1 SGHVS, CDR2 FNYEAQ. CDR3 DNA: TGTGCCAGCAGCTTAGCGGGGGGCAATGAGCAGTTCTTC. It yields the protein CASSLAGGNEQFF.

Comment on this clonotype: The junction departs from the called germline gene at one end, perhaps through a read error. The genes are TRBV7-2 and TRBJ2-7, with D tentatively TRBD1 or TRBD2 (5 bases each). The CDR3 consists of 13 residues. The germline CDR1 and CDR2 sequences are SGHTA and FQGNSA. The CDR3 DNA follows: TGTGCCAGCAGAAACAGGAAAGGGGACGAGAAGTACTTC. It encodes CASRNRKGDEKYF.

The chain employs TRBV6-1 and TRBJ2-7; tentative D call: TRBD1 (6 bases). CDR3 length: 14 amino acids. V lost 7 bases, J lost 2 bases, and 15 bases lay in between. CDR1 is MNHNS, CDR2 SASEGT, per germline. CDR3 residues: CASNRDLPPYEQYF. CDR3 nucleotides: TGTGCCAGCAACAGGGATCTCCCCCCCTACGAGCAGTACTTC.

In the case of this clonotype: Because the CDR3 is missing its conserved closing phenylalanine or tryptophan, this is likely a read error. This chain joins TRBV7-9 and TRBJ1-2; 7 nucleotides align to TRBD1. The germline V gene has CDR1 SEHNR and CDR2 FQNEAQ (reference sequence). The CDR3 extends over 15 amino acids. Germline trimming cut 2 bases from V and 2 bases from J; bases unmatched to any gene: 5. The CDR3 sequence is CASSLYMGQNYGYTS. The DNA for the CDR3 is TGTGCCAGCAGCTTATATATGGGACAGAACTATGGCTACACCTCC.

The V and J genes are TRBV7-2 and TRBJ2-3; 8 nucleotides match TRBD1. CDR1 and CDR2 (germline): SGHTA, FQGNSA. This CDR3 region has 14 residues. With V trimmed by 4 bases and J by 6 bases, 6 bases remained unmatched. Here the CDR3 DNA reads TGTGCCAGCAGCTACGACAGGGGAATGGATACGCAGTATTTT. This encodes CASSYDRGMDTQYF. Using reference TRBV7-2 and TRBJ2-3 for the parts outside the CDR3, the full variable domain is GAGVSQSPSNKVTEKGKDVELRCDPISGHTALYWYRQSLGQGLEFLIYFQGNSAPDKSGLPSDRFSAERTGGSVSTLTIQRTQQEDSAVYLCASSYDRGMDTQYFGPGTRLTVL.